The 20 T cell receptor beta chains listed next were all sequenced from one sample in a study of blood T cell repertoires in COVID-19. Data came from immunoSEQ multiplex PCR; TCRdb stores just in-frame clones and leaves some out. The top ten clones hold around 8% of a sample with approximately 310,000 clones, around 87% of them seen once. The sequencing sample was made of peripheral blood. Receptor source: a woman aged 50 to 60 who had recovered from COVID-19.

V gene TRBV7-2 combines with J gene TRBJ2-5; TRBD1 is a possible D gene (6 bases). The CDR3 loop spans 14 amino acids. Germline V lookup: CDR1 SGHTA, CDR2 FQGNSA. Trimming stripped 2 bases from V and 2 bases from J, with 9 bases between. Here the CDR3 reads CASSLQGPQETQYF. The CDR3 bases are TGTGCCAGCAGCTTACAGGGGCCTCAAGAGACCCAGTACTTC. Combining the CDR3 with reference TRBV7-2 and TRBJ2-5 gives the whole variable domain GAGVSQSPSNKVTEKGKDVELRCDPISGHTALYWYRQSLGQGLEFLIYFQGNSAPDKSGLPSDRFSAERTGGSVSTLTIQRTQQEDSAVYLCASSLQGPQETQYFGPGTRLLVL.

The J gene is TRBJ1-2, the V gene TRBV11-2, with D possibly being TRBD1 (6 bases). Looked up from germline, CDR1 is SGHAT and CDR2 is FQNNGV. This CDR3 is 15 amino acids long. Trimming left V 1 base short and J 2 bases short, with 11 bases between. In DNA, the CDR3 is TGTGCCAGCAGCTTAGCCGCGACAGGCAACTATGGCTACACCTTC. Translation gives CASSLAATGNYGYTF.

The chain links TRBV4-2 to TRBJ2-7; tentative D call: TRBD2 (6 bases). V lost 0 bases, J lost 3 bases, and 15 bases lay in between. The CDR3 has 16 residues. Germline-derived CDR1 and CDR2 are LGHNA and YNFKEQ. CDR3 coding DNA: TGTGCCAGCAGCCAAGATTTCGCGGGGCTCCACTACGAGCAGTACTTC. Translated, it gives CASSQDFAGLHYEQYF.

The chain uses TRBV28 and TRBJ2-5; 7 bases are shared with TRBD2. The J segment lost 2 bases and the V segment lost 4 bases, leaving 4 bases of the junction unmatched. CDR1 is MDHEN and CDR2 is SYDVKM in the germline V gene. The CDR3 is 14 amino acids. CDR3 loop: CASSSWGGQETQYF. DNA of the CDR3: TGTGCCAGCAGTTCCTGGGGGGGACAAGAGACCCAGTACTTC.

This rearrangement joins TRBV3-1 (or the pseudogene TRBV3-2) to TRBJ2-3, with TRBD2 as a possible D gene (5 bases). CDR1 and CDR2 (germline): LGHDT, YNNKEL (reference sequence). CDR3 size: 13 residues. V shed 6 bases and J shed 9 bases, with 16 bases lying between them. CDR3 sequence: CASRPREHETQYF. CDR3 coding DNA: TGTGCCAGCAGACCACGGGAACACGAAACGCAGTATTTT.

This chain uses TRBV28 with TRBJ2-5, with a weak D call TRBD1 (6 bases). Germline CDR1 MDHEN, CDR2 SYDVKM. V lost 6 bases, J lost 2 bases, and 19 bases lay in between. The CDR3 runs 16 residues. The chain's CDR3 is CASSPNGRDKQETQYF. The CDR3 DNA sequence: TGTGCCAGCAGCCCTAACGGCCGGGACAAGCAAGAGACCCAGTACTTC. Full variable domain (missing parts from reference TRBV28 and TRBJ2-5): DVKVTQSSRYLVKRTGEKVFLECVQDMDHENMFWYRQDPGLGLRLIYFSYDVKMKEKGDIPEGYSVSREKKERFSLILESASTNQTSMYLCASSPNGRDKQETQYFGPGTRLLVL.

V gene TRBV4-2 combines with J gene TRBJ1-1; D unresolved. Trimming removed 0 bases from V and 4 bases from J, with 9 bases in between. Germline CDR1 is LGHNA and CDR2 is YNFKEQ. The CDR3 extends over 14 amino acids. The CDR3 bases are TGTGCCAGCAGCCAAGATAACGGAGGCACTGAAGCTTTCTTT. Translated: CASSQDNGGTEAFF.

This chain joins TRBV7-3 and TRBJ2-1, with D possibly being TRBD1 (5 bases). V was shortened by 2 bases and J by 13 bases, with 12 bases between the two germline ends. In germline, CDR1 is SGHTA, CDR2 FQGTGA. The CDR3 runs 12 residues. CDR3 sequence (DNA): TGTGCCAGCAGCTTAGGTACAGGAAAACAGTTCTTC. Translation: CASSLGTGKQFF.

The chain combines TRBV10-3 with TRBJ2-7, with TRBD2 matching over 12 bases. In germline, CDR1 is ENHRY, CDR2 SYGVKD. After removal of 4 bases from V and 3 bases from J, the junction contained 4 bases not matched to a gene. CDR3 length: 15 residues. CDR3 sequence reads: CAISGTSGKNYEQYF. The DNA of the CDR3 is TGTGCCATCAGTGGGACTAGCGGGAAAAACTACGAGCAGTACTTC.

V is TRBV11-2 and J is TRBJ2-5; 7 bases are a match to TRBD2. The CDR3 runs 14 residues. J lost 3 bases, V lost 6 bases, and 7 bases had no gene match. Looked up from germline, CDR1 is SGHAT and CDR2 is FQNNGV. The CDR3 DNA follows: TGTGCCAGCAGGCTGGGGGGGTGGGAAGAGACCCAGTACTTC. This gives the protein CASRLGGWEETQYF.

CDR3 coding DNA: TGTGCCATCAGTGAGTCGGGGGGTTCCTACAATGAGCAGTTCTTC. It specifies CAISESGGSYNEQFF. The chain carries TRBV10-3 and TRBJ2-1; tentative D call: TRBD2 (6 bases). Trimming stripped 0 bases from V and 1 base from J, with 7 bases between. Germline values: CDR1 ENHRY, CDR2 SYGVKD. This CDR3 contains 15 residues.

This rearrangement joins TRBV29-1 to TRBJ2-3; the D is unclear. Trimming took off 1 base at V and 3 bases at J, with 11 bases between the two ends. Germline-derived CDR1 and CDR2 are SQVTM and ANQGSEA. The CDR3 extends over 14 amino acids. The CDR3 is CSVEATIATDTQYF. The CDR3 nucleotides are TGCAGCGTTGAAGCCACTATCGCGACAGATACGCAGTATTTT.

The chain is built from TRBV28 and TRBJ2-1; 8 nucleotides agree with TRBD2. Trimming at V came to 7 bases and at J to 2 bases, leaving 4 bases not matched to a gene. This CDR3 comprises 14 residues. CDR1 and CDR2 (germline): MDHEN, SYDVKM. CDR3 residues: CASKAGVPYNEQFF. The CDR3 nucleotides read TGTGCCAGCAAAGCGGGAGTACCCTACAATGAGCAGTTCTTC. Full variable domain (remainder filled in from reference TRBV28 and TRBJ2-1): DVKVTQSSRYLVKRTGEKVFLECVQDMDHENMFWYRQDPGLGLRLIYFSYDVKMKEKGDIPEGYSVSREKKERFSLILESASTNQTSMYLCASKAGVPYNEQFFGPGTRLTVL.

The V gene is TRBV7-2, the J gene TRBJ1-1; 8 nucleotides line up with TRBD1. CDR3 length: 14 residues. Germline V gives CDR1 SGHTA, CDR2 FQGNSA. J gave up 2 bases and V 4 bases, and 3 bases lay outside the gene matches. CDR3 coding DNA: TGTGCCAGCAGCTACGACAGGGGTAACACTGAAGCTTTCTTT. Protein product: CASSYDRGNTEAFF.

The rearrangement uses TRBV6-2 or TRBV6-3 and TRBJ2-7, with a possible D match to TRBD1 (5 bases). Trimming took 2 bases from V and 0 from J, leaving 17 bases between them. The CDR3 spans 17 residues. Germline values: CDR1 MNHEY, CDR2 SVGEGT. In nucleotides, the CDR3 is TGTGCCAGCAGTTACGCCCTGGGGCGGACGAACTCCTACGAGCAGTACTTC. Residues: CASSYALGRTNSYEQYF.

The genes are TRBV14 and TRBJ1-4, with D maybe TRBD1 (6 bases). Trimming left V 1 base short and J 4 bases short, with 13 bases between. Germline lookup yields CDR1 SGHDN and CDR2 FVKESK. CDR3 length: 16 residues. CDR3 in DNA: TGTGCCAGCAGCCAAGCCCTTGGGGGCTTTAATGAAAAACTGTTTTTT. This codes for CASSQALGGFNEKLFF.

Here the CDR3 DNA reads TGCAGTGCTAGTTCCGCCAGCGGGGGTCCCACAGATACGCAGTATTTT. As protein: CSASSASGGPTDTQYF. V usage is TRBV20-1 and J usage is TRBJ2-3, with 8 bases lining up with TRBD2. Germline V gene sequence: CDR1 DFQATT, CDR2 SNEGSKA (reference sequence). CDR3 length: 16 residues. Germline trimming cut 3 bases from V and 2 bases from J; bases unmatched to any gene: 10.

V gene TRBV5-1 combines with J gene TRBJ2-7; 10 bases map to TRBD1. Unmatched junction bases numbered 6, after V lost 4 bases and J lost 2 bases. This CDR3 has 15 residues. CDR1 is SGHRS and CDR2 is YFSETQ in the germline V gene. The CDR3 nucleotides are TGCGCCAGCAGCAGCGGACAGGGGGTACCCTACGAGCAGTACTTC. Protein: CASSSGQGVPYEQYF.

The chain has TRBV6-5 and TRBJ2-4; maybe TRBD1 (7 bases). V lost 10 bases and J 7 bases, leaving 20 bases between the germline ends. This CDR3 is 14 amino acids long. In germline, CDR1 is MNHEY, CDR2 SVGAGI. CDR3 coding DNA: TGTGCCACCCGAGTGGGGGGACAGCGGAACATTCAGTACTTC. Translating it yields CATRVGGQRNIQYF.

The table lists this clone with a few counts. The DNA of the CDR3 is TGTGCCAGCAGCACCCGTAGCGTGGGAAACACCATATATTTT. Translating it yields CASSTRSVGNTIYF. The J gene is TRBJ1-3, the V gene TRBV9, with D unclear. This CDR3 spans 14 amino acids. Trimming stripped 4 bases from V and 4 bases from J, with 12 bases between. CDR1 SGDLS and CDR2 YYNGEE come from the germline V gene.